These 28 T cell receptor beta chains came from one sample sequenced in a study of cytomegalovirus exposure and HLA in healthy donors. The PCR ran on 60 Vbeta and 13 Jbeta primers. Sequencing was performed with immunoSEQ multiplex PCR; in TCRdb, only in-frame clones are kept and a portion is missing. The sample lists under 200,000 clones, about 77% occurring once. The sample consisted of PBMCs. The receptors originated from a woman in her forties in good health and CMV-seropositive.

This clone appeared once. This rearrangement joins TRBV6-1 to TRBJ1-1, with D hard to call. CDR3 length equals 14 residues. The ends were cut back, 1 base at V and 0 bases at J, with 6 bases in the middle. Germline V gene lookup returns CDR1 MNHNS and CDR2 SASEGT. The CDR3 DNA follows: TGTGCCAGCAGTGAAGTCTTAATGAACACTGAAGCTTTCTTT. Translation gives CASSEVLMNTEAFF.

The chain joins TRBV30 to TRBJ1-4; 8 bases align to TRBD1. J was trimmed by 5 bases and V by 0 bases; bases with no gene match: 5. This CDR3 is built from 15 residues. Germline V gene lookup returns CDR1 GTSNPN and CDR2 SVGIG (reference sequence). The CDR3 loop is CAWSVPDRENEKLFF. In nucleotides, the CDR3 is TGTGCCTGGAGTGTACCGGACAGGGAGAATGAAAAACTGTTTTTT.

The chain is built from TRBV4-2 and TRBJ2-7, with D possibly being TRBD1 (5 bases). V was pared by 0 bases and J by 3 bases, with 12 bases between. The CDR3 length is 15 residues. Germline V CDR1 and CDR2: LGHNA, YNFKEQ. CDR3 region: CASSQEGARIYEQYF. CDR3 DNA sequence: TGTGCCAGCAGCCAAGAAGGGGCTAGGATCTACGAGCAGTACTTC.

V is TRBV5-6 and J is TRBJ1-2, with TRBD1 identical over 7 bases. The length of the CDR3 is 16 residues. CDR1 and CDR2 from the germline V gene are SGHDT and YYEEEE. Trimming cost V 1 base and J 0 bases; bases outside gene matches: 6. For the CDR3, the DNA is TGTGCCAGCAGCTTGCTCGGGACAGTTGCTAACTATGGCTACACCTTC. This translates into CASSLLGTVANYGYTF.

The genes are TRBV9 and TRBJ2-1; D not certain. CDR1 is SGDLS, CDR2 YYNGEE, per germline. Between the trimmed V and J ends, which lost 1 base and 9 bases, there was a span of 17 bases. The CDR3 loop spans 15 amino acids. CDR3 sequence (DNA): TGTGCCAGCAGCGTAAATGTGGGTGTGGGCCCTGAGCAGTTCTTC. It is translated as CASSVNVGVGPEQFF.

The chain has TRBV9 and TRBJ1-2; 10 nucleotides line up with TRBD1. There are 14 residues in the CDR3. With V trimmed by 3 bases and J by 10 bases, 9 bases remained unmatched. Germline V gene data show CDR1 as SGDLS and CDR2 as YYNGEE. The CDR3 loop reads CASSGGDRGIDYTF. The CDR3, as DNA: TGTGCCAGCAGCGGAGGGGACAGGGGCATAGACTACACCTTC.

This clone was recorded once. The chain has TRBV7-8 and TRBJ1-1; 7 bases are a match to TRBD1. Germline-derived CDR1 and CDR2 are SGHVS and FQNEAQ. This CDR3 is 15 amino acids long. V gave up 6 bases and J gave up 0 bases; unmatched junction bases: 7. CDR3 coding DNA: TGTGCCAGCAGGCCGGTACAGGGGCTGAACACTGAAGCTTTCTTT. Protein sequence: CASRPVQGLNTEAFF.

The J gene is TRBJ2-7, the V gene TRBV6-5; D not resolved. CDR1 and CDR2 from the germline V gene are MNHEY and SVGAGI. This CDR3 has 15 amino acids. Trimming cost V 6 bases and J 2 bases, with 17 bases left between them. Here the CDR3 DNA reads TGTGCCAGCAGGACTTCAATTAACGGCCCCTACGAGCAGTACTTC. Amino acid sequence: CASRTSINGPYEQYF.

This chain links TRBV18 with TRBJ2-7, with a weak D call TRBD2 (6 bases). The CDR3 totals 15 residues. V gave up 2 bases and J gave up 3 bases, with 14 bases separating them. Germline loops: CDR1 KGHSH, CDR2 LQKENI. The DNA for the CDR3 is TGTGCCAGCTCACCAGTCCAGGGAGGAAACTACGAGCAGTACTTC. It translates to CASSPVQGGNYEQYF.

This chain connects TRBV19 to TRBJ1-1, with 8 bases matching TRBD1. V was clipped by 8 bases and J by 5 bases; unmatched bases: 1. Germline CDR1 LNHDA, CDR2 SQIVND (reference sequence). CDR3 size: 11 residues. The CDR3 spells CASRTGTEAFF. The DNA of the CDR3 is TGTGCCAGTCGGACAGGGACTGAAGCTTTCTTT. The whole variable domain, filled in from reference TRBV19 and TRBJ1-1, reads DGGITQSPKYLFRKEGQNVTLSCEQNLNHDAMYWYRQDPGQGLRLIYYSQIVNDFQKGDIAEGYSVSREKKESFPLTVTSAQKNPTAFYLCASRTGTEAFFGQGTRLTVV.

J is TRBJ1-4 and V is TRBV4-3; 8 nucleotides agree with TRBD1. After removal of 2 bases from V and 8 bases from J, the junction contained 7 bases not matched to a gene. The CDR3 is 15 amino acids. Germline V lookup: CDR1 LGHNA, CDR2 YSLEER. CDR3 sequence: CASSQHGQGGEKLFF. DNA of the CDR3: TGCGCCAGCAGCCAACATGGACAGGGTGGCGAAAAACTGTTTTTT.

This clone was counted only a few times. V is TRBV4-1 and J is TRBJ2-7, with D possibly being TRBD1 (5 bases). CDR1 MGHRA and CDR2 YSYEKL come from the germline V gene. Trimming removed 5 bases at V and 2 bases at J, with 13 bases between. The CDR3 covers 14 residues. The CDR3 DNA reads as TGCGCCAGCAGCGGGGCGGTTCGTCCCTACGAGCAGTACTTC. Residues: CASSGAVRPYEQYF.

V usage is TRBV5-1 and J usage is TRBJ1-3, with 8 bases that match TRBD1. V was clipped by 4 bases and J by 2 bases; unmatched bases: 2. This CDR3 spans 14 amino acids. The germline CDR1 and CDR2 sequences are SGHRS and YFSETQ. The CDR3 spells CASSPGQAGNTIYF. CDR3 nucleotide sequence: TGCGCCAGCAGCCCGGGACAGGCTGGAAACACCATATATTTT.

The DNA for the CDR3 is TGCGCCAGCAGCTTGACGTCAGCGGGTTCGATAGAGACCCAGTACTTC. It translates to CASSLTSAGSIETQYF. The V gene is TRBV5-1, the J gene TRBJ2-5, with D perhaps matching TRBD2 (6 bases). Trimming took 1 base from V and 4 from J, leaving 17 bases between them. Germline loops: CDR1 SGHRS, CDR2 YFSETQ. The CDR3 runs to 16 residues.

This clone is a singleton in its sample. The gene calls are TRBV27 and TRBJ1-1; 10 nucleotides align to TRBD1. CDR3 size: 16 residues. V gave up 2 bases and J gave up 5 bases; unmatched junction bases: 8. Germline CDR1 and CDR2: MNHEY and SMNVEV (reference sequence). CDR3 DNA: TGTGCCAGCAGTTTAAAAGACAGGGGGCCTAGGACTGAAGCTTTCTTT. Protein product: CASSLKDRGPRTEAFF.

The J gene is TRBJ1-1, the V gene TRBV19; 8 bases line up with TRBD1. V lost 6 bases and J lost 3; bases outside the gene matches: 9. The germline CDR1 and CDR2 sequences are LNHDA and SQIVND (reference sequence). CDR3 length: 15 amino acids. CDR3 loop: CASSDRGISDTEAFF. CDR3 sequence (DNA): TGTGCCAGTAGCGACAGGGGAATTTCGGACACTGAAGCTTTCTTT.

The V gene is TRBV4-1, the J gene TRBJ1-2; 8 bases match TRBD1. The CDR3 totals 17 residues. J gave up 2 bases and V 0 bases, and 8 bases lay outside the gene matches. Germline V gene lookup returns CDR1 MGHRA and CDR2 YSYEKL. CDR3 nucleotides: TGCGCCAGCAGCCAAGATACGACAGGGGTTGCGAACTATGGCTACACCTTC. Its translation is CASSQDTTGVANYGYTF.

CDR3 coding DNA: TGCGCCAGCAAACCCTCGGGGGGGTCGTGGGAAGCTTTCTTT. This codes for CASKPSGGSWEAFF. The genes are TRBV5-1 and TRBJ1-1; D may be TRBD1 (5 bases). Germline assignment: CDR1 SGHRS and CDR2 YFSETQ. V gave up 6 bases and J gave up 8 bases, with 20 bases separating them. This CDR3 spans 14 amino acids.

The chain recombines TRBV7-8 with TRBJ2-5; possible D gene TRBD1, 5 bases. CDR3 length equals 15 residues. Germline V gene data show CDR1 as SGHVS and CDR2 as FQNEAQ. The ends were cut back, 2 bases at V and 5 bases at J, with 15 bases in the middle. CDR3 loop: CASSLWARAGETQYF. In DNA form, the CDR3 reads TGTGCCAGCAGCTTATGGGCCAGGGCCGGGGAGACCCAGTACTTC.

The gene calls are TRBV30 and TRBJ1-4, with 7 bases lining up with TRBD1. In germline, CDR1 is GTSNPN, CDR2 SVGIG (reference sequence). The CDR3 length is 16 residues. V trimming: 0 bases; J trimming: 5 bases; junction bases outside the gene matches: 9. DNA for the CDR3: TGTGCCTGGAGTGTAGGATGGGGACAGTTAAATGAAAAACTGTTTTTT. This translates into CAWSVGWGQLNEKLFF.

V usage is TRBV5-1 and J usage is TRBJ2-1, with TRBD2 matching over 14 bases. The CDR3 length is 16 residues. Germline-derived CDR1 and CDR2 are SGHRS and YFSETQ. J gave up 0 bases and V 6 bases, and 2 bases lay outside the gene matches. The CDR3 DNA follows: TGCGCCAGCAAAGGACTAGCGGGGGGCTCCTACAATGAGCAGTTCTTC. This encodes CASKGLAGGSYNEQFF.

This clone has a single count. J is TRBJ1-2 and V is TRBV5-4; a possible D gene is TRBD1 (5 bases). V lost 3 bases and J lost 5, with 17 bases in between. CDR3 size: 15 residues. CDR1 is SGHNT, CDR2 YYREEE, per germline (reference sequence). CDR3 amino acids: CASSSPGSDWYGYTF. CDR3 coding DNA: TGTGCCAGCAGCTCCCCAGGGTCGGATTGGTATGGCTACACCTTC. Supplemented by reference TRBV5-4 and TRBJ1-2, the full variable domain reads ETGVTQSPTHLIKTRGQQVTLRCSSQSGHNTVSWYQQALGQGPQFIFQYYREEENGRGNFPPRFSGLQFPNYSSELNVNALELDDSALYLCASSSPGSDWYGYTFGSGTRLTVV.

This clone was seen more than once but under ten times. V and J are TRBV6-4 and TRBJ1-1, with 7 bases aligning to TRBD1. Germline CDR1 and CDR2: MRHNA and SNTAGT. CDR3 length: 14 residues. Trimming cost V 2 bases and J 7 bases; bases outside gene matches: 7. CDR3 sequence (DNA): TGTGCCAGCAGTGACACCGACAGGGCGAGTGAAGCTTTCTTT. Protein sequence: CASSDTDRASEAFF.

The genes are TRBV15 and TRBJ2-5, with 10 bases aligning to TRBD2. V shed 4 bases and J 2 bases; nucleotides not matched to a gene: 7. The V gene's germline CDR1 is LNHNV and CDR2 YYDKDF (reference sequence). The CDR3 is 16 amino acids. The CDR3, as DNA: TGTGCCACCAGCACCCGACTAGCGGGTGGGCAAGAGACCCAGTACTTC. Protein sequence: CATSTRLAGGQETQYF.

The V gene is TRBV14, the J gene TRBJ2-7, with 8 bases fitting TRBD2. With 1 base clipped from V and 6 bases from J, the junction kept 8 bases outside the gene matches. This CDR3 has 15 amino acids. Germline V gene data show CDR1 as SGHDN and CDR2 as FVKESK. The CDR3 here is CASSQVSGRKGEQYF. Written as DNA, the CDR3 is TGTGCCAGCAGCCAAGTAAGCGGGAGAAAAGGCGAGCAGTACTTC.

V is TRBV5-6 and J is TRBJ1-1; no firm D call. The CDR3 loop spans 13 amino acids. Trimming removed 2 bases from V and 1 base from J, with 6 bases in between. The germline V gene has CDR1 SGHDT and CDR2 YYEEEE. The CDR3 spells CASSFEGNTEAFF. In DNA, the CDR3 is TGTGCCAGCAGCTTTGAGGGGAACACTGAAGCTTTCTTT.

The gene calls are TRBV19 and TRBJ2-1; the D gene is possibly TRBD1 (5 bases). The germline gives CDR1 LNHDA, CDR2 SQIVND (reference sequence). Trimming took off 5 bases at V and 1 base at J, with 21 bases between the two ends. CDR3 length: 18 amino acids. The CDR3 protein is CASSPRPVREVSYNEQFF. The CDR3 DNA sequence: TGTGCCAGTAGTCCCCGACCCGTCAGGGAAGTGTCCTACAATGAGCAGTTCTTC. Variable domain in full (rest from reference TRBV19 and TRBJ2-1): DGGITQSPKYLFRKEGQNVTLSCEQNLNHDAMYWYRQDPGQGLRLIYYSQIVNDFQKGDIAEGYSVSREKKESFPLTVTSAQKNPTAFYLCASSPRPVREVSYNEQFFGPGTRLTVL.

The gene calls are TRBV2 and TRBJ2-7; 7 bases are a match to TRBD1. The V gene end was trimmed by 7 bases and the J gene end by 6 bases; junction bases not matched to a gene: 12. Germline values: CDR1 SNHLY, CDR2 FYNNEI. This CDR3 is 14 amino acids long. The CDR3 sequence: CASTPTGWASEQYF. CDR3 coding DNA: TGTGCCAGCACCCCGACAGGGTGGGCAAGCGAGCAGTACTTC.